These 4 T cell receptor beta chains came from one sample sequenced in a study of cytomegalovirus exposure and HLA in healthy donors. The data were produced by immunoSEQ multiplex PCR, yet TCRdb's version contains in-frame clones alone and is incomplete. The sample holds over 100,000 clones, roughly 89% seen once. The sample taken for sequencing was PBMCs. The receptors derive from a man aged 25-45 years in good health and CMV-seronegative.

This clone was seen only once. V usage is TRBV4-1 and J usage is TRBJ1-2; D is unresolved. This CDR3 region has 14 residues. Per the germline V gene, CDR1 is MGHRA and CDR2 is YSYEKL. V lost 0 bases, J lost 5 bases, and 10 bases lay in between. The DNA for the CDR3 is TGCGCCAGCAGCCAAGAGGCGTTGAGGTATGGCTACACCTTC. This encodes CASSQEALRYGYTF.

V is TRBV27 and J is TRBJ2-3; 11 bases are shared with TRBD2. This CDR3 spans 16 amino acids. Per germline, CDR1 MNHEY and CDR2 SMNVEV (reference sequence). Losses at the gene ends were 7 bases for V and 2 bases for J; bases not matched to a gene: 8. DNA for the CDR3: TGTGCCAGCACCCCTAGCGGGGGGCCTTTCACAGATACGCAGTATTTT. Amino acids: CASTPSGGPFTDTQYF.

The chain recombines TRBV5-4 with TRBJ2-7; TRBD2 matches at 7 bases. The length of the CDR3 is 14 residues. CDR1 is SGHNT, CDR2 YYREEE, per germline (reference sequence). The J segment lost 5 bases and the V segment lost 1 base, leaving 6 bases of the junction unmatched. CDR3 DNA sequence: TGTGCCAGCAGCTTGAGGGGAGGGAAGGACGAGCAGTACTTC. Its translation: CASSLRGGKDEQYF.

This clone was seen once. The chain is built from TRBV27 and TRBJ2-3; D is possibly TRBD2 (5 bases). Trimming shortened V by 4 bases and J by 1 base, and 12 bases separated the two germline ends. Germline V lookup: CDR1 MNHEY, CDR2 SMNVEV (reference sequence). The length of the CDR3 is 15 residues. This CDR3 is CASSSGLARTDTQYF. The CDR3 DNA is TGTGCCAGCAGTTCCGGACTGGCCCGCACAGATACGCAGTATTTT.